A selection of T cell receptor beta chains follows, all from one sample in a study of STAT5B mutations in CD4+ large granular lymphocyte leukemia. Sequenced by immunoSEQ multiplex PCR; TCRdb stores in-frame clones only, minus some. The repertoire holds over 30,000 clones, 76% seen once, with roughly 6.9% in the top ten. Sample: CD4+ T cells from blood buffy coats. The origin of the receptors is a human donor in good health. Each CDR3 is given with its conserved first and last residue. The D gene is left open where the match is weak. Size is stated for part of the rows, as once, few or many counts, or as a class when the clone is expanded.

j_call: TRBJ2-3
d_call: TRBD2
clone_size: .
v_call: TRBV4-1
cdr3_nt: TGCGCCAGCAGCACCAACACCGGGACTAGCGGGGGAACTCGGGATTTT
cdr3_aa: CASSTNTGTSGGTRDF

j_call: TRBJ2-1
d_call: TRBD1
clone_size: .
v_call: TRBV7-9
cdr3_nt: TGTGCCAGCAGCCGAAACCGGGACAGGGGGATCAATGAGCAGTTCTTC
cdr3_aa: CASSRNRDRGINEQFF

j_call: TRBJ2-7
d_call: TRBD1
clone_size: .
v_call: TRBV19
cdr3_nt: TGTGCCAGTAGTATAGGACAGGGGTACGAGCAGTACTTC
cdr3_aa: CASSIGQGYEQYF

j_call: TRBJ1-4
d_call: .
clone_size: .
v_call: TRBV19
cdr3_nt: TGTGCCAGTAGCTCGACAGACTATAATGAAAAACTGTTTTTT
cdr3_aa: CASSSTDYNEKLFF

j_call: TRBJ1-1
d_call: .
clone_size: .
v_call: TRBV29-1
cdr3_nt: TGCAGCGTTGAAGTAAACAGTTACCCCACTGAAGCTTTCTTT
cdr3_aa: CSVEVNSYPTEAFF

j_call: TRBJ2-5
d_call: .
clone_size: .
v_call: TRBV14
cdr3_nt: TGTGCCAGCAGCTTCGGACAACTTTACCAAGAGACCCAGTACTTC
cdr3_aa: CASSFGQLYQETQYF

j_call: TRBJ1-6
d_call: TRBD1
clone_size: .
v_call: TRBV27
cdr3_nt: TGTGCCAGCAGGCCGACAGGGAGCTCCTATAATTCACCCCTCCACTTT
cdr3_aa: CASRPTGSSYNSPLHF

j_call: TRBJ2-7
d_call: .
clone_size: .
v_call: TRBV15
cdr3_nt: TGTGCCACCAGCAGAGATGGGACTGGTAAATCCTACGAGCAGTACTTC
cdr3_aa: CATSRDGTGKSYEQYF

j_call: TRBJ2-7
d_call: .
clone_size: .
v_call: TRBV4-1
cdr3_nt: TGCGCCAGCAGCCAAGTAATGGACCGTACCTACGAGCAGTACTTC
cdr3_aa: CASSQVMDRTYEQYF

j_call: TRBJ1-2
d_call: .
clone_size: .
v_call: TRBV5-8
cdr3_nt: TGTGCCAGCAGCTTGGGGAGGACGAAAAGGGATGGCTACACCTTC
cdr3_aa: CASSLGRTKRDGYTF

j_call: TRBJ2-1
d_call: .
clone_size: .
v_call: TRBV5-5
cdr3_nt: TGTGCCAGCAGCTCAGTAACGGGACACCTACCCAATGAGCAGTTCTTC
cdr3_aa: CASSSVTGHLPNEQFF

j_call: TRBJ1-2
d_call: .
clone_size: few
v_call: TRBV7-9
cdr3_nt: TGTGCCAGCAGCCCCCGCGGGGGGAACTATGGCTACACCTTC
cdr3_aa: CASSPRGGNYGYTF

j_call: TRBJ2-1
d_call: .
clone_size: .
v_call: TRBV6-6
cdr3_nt: TGTGCCAGCAGTTACACTTTTCTCGGAGAGGGGGAGCAGTTCTTC
cdr3_aa: CASSYTFLGEGEQFF

j_call: TRBJ1-1
d_call: .
clone_size: .
v_call: TRBV7-2
cdr3_nt: TGTGCCAGCAGCTTAGCCGTACAGGGAAGCATTGAAGCTTTCTTT
cdr3_aa: CASSLAVQGSIEAFF

j_call: TRBJ2-3
d_call: .
clone_size: .
v_call: TRBV5-1
cdr3_nt: TGCGCCAGCACAGGGAGTGCGGGGCGGAGCACAGATACGCAGTATTTT
cdr3_aa: CASTGSAGRSTDTQYF

j_call: TRBJ1-3
d_call: .
clone_size: .
v_call: TRBV7-9
cdr3_nt: TGTGCCAGCAGCTTAGAATCTGTGGAGCGGGACACCATATATTTT
cdr3_aa: CASSLESVERDTIYF

j_call: TRBJ2-3
d_call: .
clone_size: once
v_call: TRBV7-9
cdr3_nt: TGTGCCAGCAGCTCCTTGGGCGGGGTTAGGTCAGATACGCAGTATTTT
cdr3_aa: CASSSLGGVRSDTQYF

j_call: TRBJ2-5
d_call: .
clone_size: .
v_call: TRBV7-3
cdr3_nt: TGTGCCAGCAGCTTATCGGGACGACAAGAGACCCAGTACTTC
cdr3_aa: CASSLSGRQETQYF

j_call: TRBJ1-1
d_call: TRBD1
clone_size: .
v_call: TRBV5-4
cdr3_nt: TGTGCCAGCAGCGAGCGAGAACAGGGGGCGGGAACTGAAGCTTTCTTT
cdr3_aa: CASSEREQGAGTEAFF

j_call: TRBJ2-5
d_call: TRBD1
clone_size: .
v_call: TRBV19
cdr3_nt: TGTGCCAGTAGTGGGCCGGGACAGGGCACAAAGACCCAGTACTTC
cdr3_aa: CASSGPGQGTKTQYF

j_call: TRBJ1-2
d_call: TRBD1
clone_size: few
v_call: TRBV27
cdr3_nt: TGTGCCAGCAGTGCGACAGGGCCTAACTATGGCTACACCTTC
cdr3_aa: CASSATGPNYGYTF

j_call: TRBJ2-5
d_call: .
clone_size: .
v_call: TRBV11-2
cdr3_nt: TGTGCCAGCAGCTTATTTAAACTGGTCGTGACCCAGTACTTC
cdr3_aa: CASSLFKLVVTQYF

j_call: TRBJ1-5
d_call: TRBD1
clone_size: .
v_call: TRBV19
cdr3_nt: TGTGCCAGTACTACAAGGGGGACAGGGGAGGATCAGCCCCAGCATTTT
cdr3_aa: CASTTRGTGEDQPQHF

j_call: TRBJ1-1
d_call: TRBD1
clone_size: few
v_call: TRBV2
cdr3_nt: TGTGCCAGCAGCCCACAGGGGATGAACACTGAAGCTTTCTTT
cdr3_aa: CASSPQGMNTEAFF

j_call: TRBJ2-2
d_call: .
clone_size: .
v_call: TRBV5-1
cdr3_nt: TGCGCCAGCAGCTTGAAAGCGGGTGAAGCCGGGGAGCTGTTTTTT
cdr3_aa: CASSLKAGEAGELFF

j_call: TRBJ1-1
d_call: .
clone_size: .
v_call: TRBV6-6
cdr3_nt: TGTGCCAGCAGGCTGGGCGGCAGTGAAGCTTTCTTT
cdr3_aa: CASRLGGSEAFF

j_call: TRBJ2-5
d_call: TRBD2
clone_size: .
v_call: TRBV7-2
cdr3_nt: TGTGCCAGCAGCTTAGGCGGGGGACCTCAAGAGACCCAGTACTTC
cdr3_aa: CASSLGGGPQETQYF

j_call: TRBJ1-4
d_call: TRBD1
clone_size: .
v_call: TRBV5-1
cdr3_nt: TGCGCCAGCAGCTTGGGGACAGGGGTGGCTGAAAAACTGTTTTTT
cdr3_aa: CASSLGTGVAEKLFF

j_call: TRBJ2-5
d_call: .
clone_size: few
v_call: TRBV25-1
cdr3_nt: TGTGCCAGCAGTGAATGGGGTAGCCAAGAGACCCAGTACTTC
cdr3_aa: CASSEWGSQETQYF

j_call: TRBJ2-6
d_call: .
clone_size: .
v_call: TRBV6-1
cdr3_nt: TGTGCCAGCAGTGAAGCCCCCGCGGCTGGGGCCAACGTCCTGACTTTC
cdr3_aa: CASSEAPAAGANVLTF

j_call: TRBJ2-2
d_call: TRBD1
clone_size: .
v_call: TRBV19
cdr3_nt: TGTGCCAGTGAGGTGGGACAGGGGGCGAGGGTGAACACCGGGGAGCTGTTTTTT
cdr3_aa: CASEVGQGARVNTGELFF

j_call: TRBJ1-2
d_call: .
clone_size: .
v_call: TRBV27
cdr3_nt: TGTGCCAGCAGTTCCCTCGGAGGAGGGGACTATGGCTACACCTTC
cdr3_aa: CASSSLGGGDYGYTF